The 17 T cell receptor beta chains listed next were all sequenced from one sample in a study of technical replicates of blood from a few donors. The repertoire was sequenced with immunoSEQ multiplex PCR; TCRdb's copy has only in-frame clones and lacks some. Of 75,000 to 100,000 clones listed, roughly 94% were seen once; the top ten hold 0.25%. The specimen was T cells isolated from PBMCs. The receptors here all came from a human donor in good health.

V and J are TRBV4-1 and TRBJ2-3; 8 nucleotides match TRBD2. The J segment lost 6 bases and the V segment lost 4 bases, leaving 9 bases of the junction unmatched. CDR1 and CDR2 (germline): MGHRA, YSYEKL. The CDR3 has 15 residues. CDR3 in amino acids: CASSRGLVVSDTQYF. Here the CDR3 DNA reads TGCGCCAGCAGCCGGGGACTAGTTGTGTCGGATACGCAGTATTTT.

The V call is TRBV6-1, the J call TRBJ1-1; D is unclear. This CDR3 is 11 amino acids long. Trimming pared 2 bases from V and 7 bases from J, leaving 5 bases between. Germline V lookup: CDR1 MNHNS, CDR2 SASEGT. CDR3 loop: CASSEIIEAFF. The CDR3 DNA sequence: TGTGCCAGCAGTGAAATTATTGAAGCTTTCTTT.

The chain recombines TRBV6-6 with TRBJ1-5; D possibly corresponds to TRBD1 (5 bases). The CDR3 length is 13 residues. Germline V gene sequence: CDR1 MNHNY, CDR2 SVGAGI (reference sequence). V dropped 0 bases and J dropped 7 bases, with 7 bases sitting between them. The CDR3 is CASSYSGAQPQHF. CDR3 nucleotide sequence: TGTGCCAGCAGTTACTCTGGGGCACAGCCCCAGCATTTT.

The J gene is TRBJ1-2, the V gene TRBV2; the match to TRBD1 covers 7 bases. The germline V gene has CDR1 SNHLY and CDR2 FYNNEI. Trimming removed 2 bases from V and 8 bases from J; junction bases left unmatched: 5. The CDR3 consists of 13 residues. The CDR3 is CASSERGLGGYTF. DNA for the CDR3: TGTGCCAGCAGTGAAAGGGGGCTAGGGGGCTACACCTTC.

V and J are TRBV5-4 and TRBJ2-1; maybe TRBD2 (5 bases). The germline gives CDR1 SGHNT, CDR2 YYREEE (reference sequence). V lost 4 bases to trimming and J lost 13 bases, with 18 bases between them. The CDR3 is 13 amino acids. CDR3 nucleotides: TGTGCCAGCAGCCTGGCACGAGGGAGTACACAGTTCTTC. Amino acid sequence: CASSLARGSTQFF.

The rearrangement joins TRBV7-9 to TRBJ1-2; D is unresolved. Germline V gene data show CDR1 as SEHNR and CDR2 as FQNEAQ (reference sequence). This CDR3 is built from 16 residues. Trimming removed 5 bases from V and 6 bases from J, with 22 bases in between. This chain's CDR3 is CASSPGLSREWDGYTF. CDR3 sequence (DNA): TGTGCCAGCAGCCCCGGCCTATCGCGGGAATGGGATGGCTACACCTTC.

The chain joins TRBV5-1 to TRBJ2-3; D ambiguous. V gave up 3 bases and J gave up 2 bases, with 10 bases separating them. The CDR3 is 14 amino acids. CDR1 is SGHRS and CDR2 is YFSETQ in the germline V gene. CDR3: CASSWKDFTDTQYF. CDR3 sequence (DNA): TGCGCCAGCAGCTGGAAAGACTTCACAGATACGCAGTATTTT.

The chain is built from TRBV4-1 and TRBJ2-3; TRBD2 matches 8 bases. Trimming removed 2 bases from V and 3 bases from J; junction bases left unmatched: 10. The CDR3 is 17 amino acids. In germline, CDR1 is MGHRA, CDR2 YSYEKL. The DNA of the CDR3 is TGCGCCAGCAGCCAATTTCGGAACGGGGGGGCGACAGATACGCAGTATTTT. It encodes CASSQFRNGGATDTQYF.

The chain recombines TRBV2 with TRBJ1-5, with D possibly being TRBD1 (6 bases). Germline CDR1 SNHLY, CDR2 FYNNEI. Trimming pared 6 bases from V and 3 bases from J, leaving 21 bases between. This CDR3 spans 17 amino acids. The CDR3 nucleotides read TGTGCCAGCAGGCTAAAAACCTACAGGGACCCCAATCAGCCCCAGCATTTT. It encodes CASRLKTYRDPNQPQHF.

This CDR3 is CASGGEGIIAFF. The CDR3 DNA reads as TGTGCCAGCGGGGGGGAAGGTATAATAGCTTTCTTT. The chain is built from TRBV2 and TRBJ1-1; D is perhaps TRBD1 (5 bases). Germline CDR1 is SNHLY and CDR2 is FYNNEI. V gave up 8 bases and J gave up 10 bases, with 17 bases separating them. The CDR3 spans 12 residues.

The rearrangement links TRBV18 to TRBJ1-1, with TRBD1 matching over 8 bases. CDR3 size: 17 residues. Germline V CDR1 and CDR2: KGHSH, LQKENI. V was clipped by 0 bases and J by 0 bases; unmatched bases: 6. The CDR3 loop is CASSPPTGAIMNTEAFF. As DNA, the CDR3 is TGTGCCAGCTCACCACCGACAGGGGCCATCATGAACACTGAAGCTTTCTTT.

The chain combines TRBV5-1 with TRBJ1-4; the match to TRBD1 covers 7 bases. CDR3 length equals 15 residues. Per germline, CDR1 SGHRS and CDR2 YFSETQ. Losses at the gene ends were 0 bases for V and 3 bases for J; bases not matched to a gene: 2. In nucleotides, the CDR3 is TGCGCCAGCAGCTTGGAGACAGGGTCTAATGAAAAACTGTTTTTT. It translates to CASSLETGSNEKLFF.

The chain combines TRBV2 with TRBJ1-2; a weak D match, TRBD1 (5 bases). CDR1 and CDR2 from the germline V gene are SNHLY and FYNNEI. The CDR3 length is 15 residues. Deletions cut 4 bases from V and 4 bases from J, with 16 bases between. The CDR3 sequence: CASSGGTVGLYGYTF. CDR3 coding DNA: TGTGCCAGCAGTGGGGGAACAGTGGGGCTCTATGGCTACACCTTC.

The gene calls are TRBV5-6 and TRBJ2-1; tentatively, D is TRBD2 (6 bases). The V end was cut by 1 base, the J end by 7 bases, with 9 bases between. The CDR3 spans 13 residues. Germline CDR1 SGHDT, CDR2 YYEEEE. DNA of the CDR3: TGTGCCAGCAGCTTGAATGCGGGGAATGAGCAGTTCTTC. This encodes CASSLNAGNEQFF.

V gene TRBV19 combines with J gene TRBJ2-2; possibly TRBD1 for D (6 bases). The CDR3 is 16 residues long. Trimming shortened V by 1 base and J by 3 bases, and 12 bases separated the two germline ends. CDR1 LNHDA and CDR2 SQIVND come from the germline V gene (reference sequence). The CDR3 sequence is CASSIGTGYYTGELFF. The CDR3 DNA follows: TGTGCCAGTAGTATAGGCACAGGGTACTACACCGGGGAGCTGTTTTTT.

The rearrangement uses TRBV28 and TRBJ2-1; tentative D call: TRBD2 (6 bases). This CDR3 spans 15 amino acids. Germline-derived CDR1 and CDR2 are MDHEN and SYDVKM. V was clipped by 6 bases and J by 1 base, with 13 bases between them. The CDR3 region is CASRLRRGSYNEQFF. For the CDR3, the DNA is TGTGCCAGCAGGCTCCGGCGGGGATCCTACAATGAGCAGTTCTTC.

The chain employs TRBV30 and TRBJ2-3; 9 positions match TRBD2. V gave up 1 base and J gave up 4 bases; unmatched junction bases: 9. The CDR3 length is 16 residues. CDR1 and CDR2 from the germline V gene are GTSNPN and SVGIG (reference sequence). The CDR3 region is CAWSGIGRGGSDTQYF. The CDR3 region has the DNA TGTGCCTGGAGTGGGATAGGGCGGGGGGGCTCAGATACGCAGTATTTT.